The rows below give T cell receptor beta chains drawn from one sample of a study of regulatory T cells in long-lasting Graves disease. TCRdb ran MiXCR on the multiplex PCR reads and lists one entry per CDR3 protein. The sample lists some 370,000 distinct CDR3 sequences, around 20% occurring once. The sample consisted of peripheral blood mononuclear cells (PBMCs), taken when the disease was refractory, from a patient treated with antithyroid drugs. The origin of the receptors is a female donor with Graves disease. Each CDR3 is given with its conserved first and last residue. A D gene is named only where the DNA matches it firmly.

>NA|TRBJ2-2|TRBV11-1
CASSWDGRTGELFF
>NA|TRBJ2-7|TRBV5-1
CASSPGLDTYEQYF
>NA|TRBJ2-7|TRBV15
CATRKSAAGSEQYF
>NA|TRBJ1-1|TRBV15
CVTSRDRGKTEAFF
>NA|TRBJ1-4|TRBV7-2
CASSLVPGRANEKLFF
>NA|TRBJ1-1|TRBV5-1
CASSFATGNTEAFF
>NA|TRBJ1-5|TRBV18
CASSPPGTAPRTEQPQHF
>NA|TRBJ2-1|TRBV28
CASSGDVPKRGEQFF
>NA|TRBJ2-5|TRBV7-9
CASSPRSASGAKETQYF
>NA|TRBJ2-2|TRBV28
CASSASSTGELFF
>NA|TRBJ1-2|TRBV7-3
CASSPGRGDYGYTF